The 2 T cell receptor beta chains presented below share a single source sample, sequenced in a study of cytomegalovirus exposure and HLA in healthy donors. Use of 60 Vbeta and 13 Jbeta primers characterized the PCR. Profiled with immunoSEQ multiplex PCR; TCRdb holds only in-frame clones, not every one. The data show 110,000 or so clones, roughly 15% seen once. What was sequenced was PBMCs. The receptors were gathered from a female donor in good health and CMV-seronegative.

This clone turned up a few times. V and J are TRBV29-1 and TRBJ2-7; 8 nucleotides match TRBD2. V was clipped by 4 bases and J by 2 bases; unmatched bases: 10. This CDR3 spans 15 amino acids. The germline gives CDR1 SQVTM, CDR2 ANQGSEA. This chain's CDR3 is CSVVFPGGPPYEQYF. The CDR3 nucleotides read TGCAGCGTTGTCTTCCCGGGAGGGCCCCCCTACGAGCAGTACTTC.

The rearrangement joins TRBV30 to TRBJ2-7; 9 bases agree with TRBD1. The V gene end was trimmed by 4 bases and the J gene end by 4 bases; junction bases not matched to a gene: 2. The V gene's germline CDR1 is GTSNPN and CDR2 SVGIG (reference sequence). The CDR3 has 12 amino acids. The CDR3 sequence: CAWNRGPYEQYF. The CDR3 nucleotides are TGTGCCTGGAACAGGGGGCCGTACGAGCAGTACTTC.